Listed below are T cell receptor beta chains from one sample, sequenced in a study of T cell repertoires in cytomegalovirus infection. TCRdb redid the calling of the reads with MiXCR, one entry per CDR3 protein. The sample lists roughly 630,000 distinct CDR3 sequences, 20% to 25% occurring once. What was sequenced was CD8+ T cells from PBMCs. The receptors stem from a human donor in good health (CMV status not recorded). Some clones in this sample may be carry-over from other donors' samples. The CDR3 runs from the conserved cysteine through the conserved F or W. A D gene is named only where the DNA matches it firmly. Some rows have no size entry. The others give once, few or many, or a class for an expanded clone.

TGTGCCAGCAGTTTTTCCGACTCCTACAATGAGCAGTTCTTC | CASSFSDSYNEQFF | TRBV28 | many | NA | 14 | TRBJ2-1
TGCAGTGCTTGGAACGTAGCGGGCCTTAACTACGAGCAGTACTTC | CSAWNVAGLNYEQYF | TRBV20-1 | few | TRBD2 | 15 | TRBJ2-7
TGTGCCAGCAGTGAAGTTTCCAAAAAAGGCTCCTACAATGAGCAGTTCTTC | CASSEVSKKGSYNEQFF | TRBV2 | many | NA | 17 | TRBJ2-1
TGTGCCAGCAGCCCAGGGGGACCCCCACCCACAGATACGCAGTATTTT | CASSPGGPPPTDTQYF | TRBV9 | NA | TRBD1 | 16 | TRBJ2-3
TGCGCCAGCAGCTTGTCTAGCGGGGGAAAAAACATTCAGTACTTC | CASSLSSGGKNIQYF | TRBV5-1 | NA | TRBD2 | 15 | TRBJ2-4
TGTGCCAGCAGCTTCGGGACTAGCGGGGAAGGACGATACTTC | CASSFGTSGEGRYF | TRBV5-8 | few | TRBD2 | 14 | TRBJ2-5
TGTGCCAGCAGTCCGACCCTTTCGAACACCGGGGAGCTGTTTTTT | CASSPTLSNTGELFF | TRBV12-3/TRBV12-4 | NA | NA | 15 | TRBJ2-2
TGCAGTGCTAGCCCCCCGGAGCGGGGGCCCTACAATGAGCAGTTCTTC | CSASPPERGPYNEQFF | TRBV20-1 | few | TRBD2 | 16 | TRBJ2-1
TGTGTCAGCAGTGAAGCGCTAACAGGGGGAGTTTCACCCCTCCACTTT | CVSSEALTGGVSPLHF | TRBV2 | NA | TRBD1 | 16 | TRBJ1-6
TGTGCCAGCGAAGGACAGGGCTGGCGGCAGCCCCAGCATTTT | CASEGQGWRQPQHF | TRBV28 | NA | TRBD1 | 14 | TRBJ1-5
TGTGCCAGCAGCTTCTCCCCTAGCAGTTTCAATGAGCAGTTCTTC | CASSFSPSSFNEQFF | TRBV7-6 | many | NA | 15 | TRBJ2-1
TGTGCCAGCAGTCCAACCCCAGGGATACAAGAGACCCAGTACTTC | CASSPTPGIQETQYF | TRBV6-6 | few | NA | 15 | TRBJ2-5
TGTGCCAGCAGTCTACTAGCGGGGGGCGCGGCAGATACGCAGTATTTT | CASSLLAGGAADTQYF | TRBV28 | NA | TRBD2 | 16 | TRBJ2-3
TGTGCCAGCAGCTTAGTAAGGAGGGGAGGGACCTACAATGAGCAGTTCTTC | CASSLVRRGGTYNEQFF | TRBV11-1 | NA | TRBD2 | 17 | TRBJ2-1
TGCAGCGCTACTAGCGGGGGTTCAGATACGCAGTATTTT | CSATSGGSDTQYF | TRBV29-1 | NA | TRBD2 | 13 | TRBJ2-3
TGCGCCAGCAGCCAAGCGGGGGTCTACAGTGAAGCTTTCTTT | CASSQAGVYSEAFF | TRBV4-1 | few | NA | 14 | TRBJ1-1
TGTGCCAGCAGTTACTCAGACAGGGCTGGCTACAATGAGCAGTTCTTC | CASSYSDRAGYNEQFF | TRBV6-2/TRBV6-3 | few | TRBD1 | 16 | TRBJ2-1
TGTGCCAGCTCACCTTTGAGGGGAGCGGGGAGCTACGAGCAGTACTTC | CASSPLRGAGSYEQYF | TRBV18 | NA | TRBD2 | 16 | TRBJ2-7
TGCAGCGTTACGGGACTAGCGGGGGCAAGGGCCTACAATGAGCAGTTCTTC | CSVTGLAGARAYNEQFF | TRBV29-1 | few | TRBD2 | 17 | TRBJ2-1
TGTGCCAGCAGCGTAGACGGCGGGGGGAGGTACAATGAGCAGTTCTTC | CASSVDGGGRYNEQFF | TRBV9 | NA | TRBD2 | 16 | TRBJ2-1
TGTGCCAACAGTGAGGGGTGGGCCTACAGGGCTGGCTACACCTTC | CANSEGWAYRAGYTF | TRBV2 | NA | NA | 15 | TRBJ1-2
TGCAGCGTTCCCGGGACAGGGAACTCCTACGAGCAGTACTTC | CSVPGTGNSYEQYF | TRBV29-1 | few | TRBD1 | 14 | TRBJ2-7
TGTGCCAGCAGCCAAGTTGACACTTACACTGAAGCTTTCTTT | CASSQVDTYTEAFF | TRBV14 | few | NA | 14 | TRBJ1-1
TGCGCCAGCAGTCCCCGGCGACAGGTGGAGAACACTGAAGCTTTCTTT | CASSPRRQVENTEAFF | TRBV5-1 | NA | NA | 16 | TRBJ1-1
TGTGCCAGCAGCCCCAGGGGGCTCTCTGGAAACACCATATATTTT | CASSPRGLSGNTIYF | TRBV28 | NA | TRBD1 | 15 | TRBJ1-3
TGTGCCATCAGTGAGTCAGGGGCTAGCGCAGAGACCCAGTACTTC | CAISESGASAETQYF | TRBV10-3 | many | NA | 15 | TRBJ2-5
TGTGCCAACAGTTACTCGGTTAATGGGCCGGCCGGGGAGCTGTTTTTT | CANSYSVNGPAGELFF | TRBV6-2/TRBV6-3 | NA | NA | 16 | TRBJ2-2
TGTGCCAGCAGCCCAATTGGACCTAGCACAGATACGCAGTATTTT | CASSPIGPSTDTQYF | TRBV11-2 | NA | NA | 15 | TRBJ2-3
TGTGCCAGCAGTGAATACAGGAACACAGATACGCAGTATTTT | CASSEYRNTDTQYF | TRBV2 | NA | NA | 14 | TRBJ2-3
TGTGCCAGCAGTGATTTAACCCAAACAGGAGAGCAGTTCTTC | CASSDLTQTGEQFF | TRBV2 | NA | NA | 14 | TRBJ2-1
TGCAGTGCTCCCCCTAGCGGGGATCAACCCGGGGAGCTGTTTTTT | CSAPPSGDQPGELFF | TRBV20-1 | once | TRBD2 | 15 | TRBJ2-2
TGTGCCAGCAGCTTAGCGGTAGCGGAACCCTCGGAGCAGTTCTTC | CASSLAVAEPSEQFF | TRBV7-2 | many | NA | 15 | TRBJ2-1
TGTGCCAGTAAGGTGACTAGTCTCGGTTCAGATACGCAGTATTTT | CASKVTSLGSDTQYF | TRBV19 | NA | NA | 15 | TRBJ2-3
TGTGCCAGCAGCCAGACAGCCATTGCAACTAATGAAAAACTGTTTTTT | CASSQTAIATNEKLFF | TRBV3-1 | NA | NA | 16 | TRBJ1-4
TGCAGCGTTTACGACTTTAACTATGGCTACACCTTC | CSVYDFNYGYTF | TRBV29-1 | NA | NA | 12 | TRBJ1-2
TGTGCCAGCAGCCAAGAAATATTGGGGAAGTCGTCCTACAATGAGCAGTTCTTC | CASSQEILGKSSYNEQFF | TRBV14 | NA | NA | 18 | TRBJ2-1
TGTGCCAGCAGCCCGATAGAGGAGGGAAGATATAGCAATCAGCCCCAGCATTTT | CASSPIEEGRYSNQPQHF | TRBV7-8 | many | NA | 18 | TRBJ1-5
TGTGCCAGCAGTGTCGGGGGCCGCACCGGGGAGCTGTTTTTT | CASSVGGRTGELFF | TRBV2 | few | NA | 14 | TRBJ2-2
TGTGCCAGCGGCGCTGGGTCAACTAATGAAAAACTGTTTTTT | CASGAGSTNEKLFF | TRBV28 | NA | NA | 14 | TRBJ1-4
TGTGCCAGCAGTCCCTTGGTGGTATCCACAGATACGCAGTATTTT | CASSPLVVSTDTQYF | TRBV6-5 | few | NA | 15 | TRBJ2-3
TGTGCCAGCAGCTTAAATACAGGGGCCCAAGGCTACACCTTC | CASSLNTGAQGYTF | TRBV7-8 | many | TRBD1 | 14 | TRBJ1-2
TGTGCCAGCAGCTTAGTTAGACGCACAGATACGCAGTATTTT | CASSLVRRTDTQYF | TRBV7-8 | NA | NA | 14 | TRBJ2-3
TGTGCCAGCAGCCAAGATTCCAGGGGAGCGTCCGAGCAGTACTTC | CASSQDSRGASEQYF | TRBV3-1 | NA | NA | 15 | TRBJ2-7
TGTGCCAGCAGCCAATGGGATAGCCCGCCTAATGAGCAGTTCTTC | CASSQWDSPPNEQFF | TRBV14 | few | NA | 15 | TRBJ2-1
TGCAGCGTTGAAAGAAGATACAATGAGCAGTTCTTC | CSVERRYNEQFF | TRBV29-1 | once | NA | 12 | TRBJ2-1
TGTGCCAGCAGCTCCCTCGGGACAGGGGAGGTCGCGAACACCGGGGAGCTGTTTTTT | CASSSLGTGEVANTGELFF | TRBV7-8 | NA | TRBD1 | 19 | TRBJ2-2
TGTGCCAGTAGTATGGGGGGCGCGAACATTCAGTACTTC | CASSMGGANIQYF | TRBV19 | few | NA | 13 | TRBJ2-4
TGTGCCAGCAGTTGGGGATACAACACCGGGGAGCTGTTTTTT | CASSWGYNTGELFF | TRBV27 | few | NA | 14 | TRBJ2-2
TGCAGTGCGGATGGGGGGCCGGAAGCTTTCTTT | CSADGGPEAFF | TRBV20-1 | NA | NA | 11 | TRBJ1-1
TGTGCCAGCAGCTTAGCCCCGGGAGGGGAGCTGTTTTTT | CASSLAPGGELFF | TRBV7-8 | many | NA | 13 | TRBJ2-2
TGTGCCAGCAGCTTAGCCCGGCGAGAGAGTTATGGCTACACCTTC | CASSLARRESYGYTF | TRBV7-4 | NA | NA | 15 | TRBJ1-2